A single sample gave rise to the 27 T cell receptor beta chains below, sequenced in a study of Tregs in tolerant kidney transplant recipients. Profiled with immunoSEQ multiplex PCR; TCRdb holds only in-frame clones, not every one. This repertoire shows under 50,000 clones, 95% to 96% found once; its top ten account for about 0.41%. The antigens these receptors bind are not known. Sample: Tregs from blood cultured with allogeneic cells. These receptors were collected from a human donor in good health.

The chain employs TRBV10-3 and TRBJ1-1; a weak D match, TRBD1 (5 bases). Germline V gives CDR1 ENHRY, CDR2 SYGVKD. Trimming shortened V by 6 bases and J by 1 base, and 12 bases separated the two germline ends. The CDR3 spans 14 residues. For the CDR3, the DNA is TGTGCCATCAGGGTCACGGGGCCGAACACTGAAGCTTTCTTT. It yields the protein CAIRVTGPNTEAFF.

This chain joins TRBV5-1 and TRBJ1-2, with TRBD1 identical over 7 bases. CDR3 length equals 14 residues. The germline V gene has CDR1 SGHRS and CDR2 YFSETQ. Losses at the gene ends were 2 bases for V and 3 bases for J; bases not matched to a gene: 4. For the CDR3, the DNA is TGCGCCAGCAGCTTCAACAGGGGAGACTATGGCTACACCTTC. This translates into CASSFNRGDYGYTF.

The J gene is TRBJ2-1, the V gene TRBV20-1; D is ambiguous. Germline V gives CDR1 DFQATT, CDR2 SNEGSKA (reference sequence). Trimming took off 7 bases at V and 5 bases at J, with 9 bases between the two ends. The CDR3 length is 11 residues. This chain's CDR3 is CSVLGNNEQFF. The CDR3 coding sequence is TGCAGTGTGCTGGGAAACAATGAGCAGTTCTTC.

This chain joins TRBV2 and TRBJ2-7; TRBD1 aligns across 8 bases. The junction had 7 bases not matched to a gene; V was cut back by 7 bases and J by 2 bases. This CDR3 has 14 residues. Germline lookup yields CDR1 SNHLY and CDR2 FYNNEI. The CDR3 protein is CASTLDRVTYEQYF. The CDR3 nucleotides read TGTGCCAGCACCTTGGACAGGGTCACCTACGAGCAGTACTTC.

The chain joins TRBV2 to TRBJ1-5; D unclear. V was pared by 5 bases and J by 4 bases, with 3 bases between. Looked up from germline, CDR1 is SNHLY and CDR2 is FYNNEI. This CDR3 is built from 11 residues. The CDR3 spells CASSQNQPQHF. DNA of the CDR3: TGTGCCAGCAGTCAAAATCAGCCCCAGCATTTT.

As DNA, the CDR3 is TGTGCCAGCTCACCAGGTCTTAGGAGTGGGGATGAGCAGTTCTTC. It translates to CASSPGLRSGDEQFF. The chain carries TRBV18 and TRBJ2-1; no firm D call. This CDR3 is 15 amino acids long. CDR1 and CDR2 (germline): KGHSH, LQKENI. The ends were cut back, 2 bases at V and 8 bases at J, with 16 bases in the middle.

The chain has TRBV7-3 and TRBJ2-2; no firm D call. The CDR3 length is 13 residues. Germline CDR1 reads SGHTA; CDR2 reads FQGTGA. V lost 1 base and J 1 base, leaving 1 base between the germline ends. CDR3 residues: CASSLMNTGELFF. As DNA, the CDR3 is TGTGCCAGCAGCTTAATGAACACCGGGGAGCTGTTTTTT.

The rearrangement links TRBV5-6 to TRBJ2-3; weak D call: TRBD1 (5 bases). This CDR3 has 15 amino acids. Germline V gene lookup returns CDR1 SGHDT and CDR2 YYEEEE. V was pared by 0 bases and J by 6 bases, with 14 bases between. Here the CDR3 DNA reads TGTGCCAGCAGCTTGGGCTTATCCCCAGGGGATACGCAGTATTTT. Its protein product is CASSLGLSPGDTQYF.

The chain carries TRBV6-5 and TRBJ2-2; D call uncertain. The V and J ends lost 7 bases and 6 bases respectively, with 12 bases between them. The CDR3 covers 13 residues. Germline V gives CDR1 MNHEY, CDR2 SVGAGI. Here the CDR3 DNA reads TGTGCCAGCACCCAGCCCGGCGCCGGGGAGCTGTTTTTT. This gives the protein CASTQPGAGELFF.

This chain joins TRBV7-2 and TRBJ2-1; D is ambiguous. With 4 bases removed from V and 1 base from J, the gap between germline ends came to 8 bases. Germline CDR1 is SGHTA and CDR2 is FQGNSA. There are 14 residues in the CDR3. The CDR3 protein is CASSSDGSYNEQFF. Written as DNA, the CDR3 is TGTGCCAGCAGCTCCGACGGGTCCTACAATGAGCAGTTCTTC.

This clone was detected only once. The V call is TRBV29-1, the J call TRBJ2-3; D possibly corresponds to TRBD1 (6 bases). The germline gives CDR1 SQVTM, CDR2 ANQGSEA. V lost 7 bases and J lost 0, with 11 bases in between. This CDR3 spans 13 amino acids. CDR3 loop: CSAKRGSTDTQYF. CDR3 bases: TGCAGCGCGAAAAGGGGGAGCACAGATACGCAGTATTTT.

The chain joins TRBV19 to TRBJ2-5; 10 bases fit TRBD2. The germline gives CDR1 LNHDA, CDR2 SQIVND (reference sequence). Unmatched junction bases numbered 10, after V lost 5 bases and J lost 1 base. The CDR3 is made up of 17 amino acids. Written as DNA, the CDR3 is TGTGCCAGTAGTCGTTTTACTAGCGGGAATAGCCAAGAGACCCAGTACTTC. It yields the protein CASSRFTSGNSQETQYF. The full variable domain, rest sourced from reference TRBV19 and TRBJ2-5, is DGGITQSPKYLFRKEGQNVTLSCEQNLNHDAMYWYRQDPGQGLRLIYYSQIVNDFQKGDIAEGYSVSREKKESFPLTVTSAQKNPTAFYLCASSRFTSGNSQETQYFGPGTRLLVL.

The chain's CDR3 is CSAGTAGRLNGYTF. CDR3 coding DNA: TGCAGCGCCGGGACCGCCGGCCGACTGAATGGCTACACCTTC. The chain uses TRBV29-1 and TRBJ1-2; perhaps TRBD1 as D (5 bases). The CDR3 sequence is 14 residues long. The V and J ends lost 7 bases and 6 bases respectively, with 21 bases between them. Germline CDR1 is SQVTM and CDR2 is ANQGSEA.

The genes are TRBV5-4 and TRBJ1-4; D may be TRBD1 (6 bases). This CDR3 has 15 amino acids. V dropped 0 bases and J dropped 7 bases, with 13 bases sitting between them. Germline V gives CDR1 SGHNT, CDR2 YYREEE (reference sequence). CDR3 bases: TGTGCCAGCAGCTTGGCAGGGGCTGAGACTGAAAAACTGTTTTTT. Its translation: CASSLAGAETEKLFF.

This clone was picked up one time. V is TRBV18 and J is TRBJ1-1; 8 bases are shared with TRBD1. CDR3 size: 13 residues. Per the germline V gene, CDR1 is KGHSH and CDR2 is LQKENI. Trimming took 6 bases from V and 5 from J; bases not matched to a gene: 5. CDR3 DNA: TGTGCCAGCTCTCCAGGACAGGGAACTGAAGCTTTCTTT. Its protein product is CASSPGQGTEAFF.

CDR3 DNA: TGTGCCAGCAGCGTATTTCAATTCTCTGGGGCCAACGTCCTGACTTTC. Its translation is CASSVFQFSGANVLTF. V is TRBV9 and J is TRBJ2-6, with D hard to call. V lost 1 base, J lost 0 bases, and 8 bases lay in between. Germline-derived CDR1 and CDR2 are SGDLS and YYNGEE. The CDR3 loop spans 16 amino acids.

V and J are TRBV18 and TRBJ2-7, with D maybe TRBD1 (5 bases). Germline CDR1 and CDR2: KGHSH and LQKENI. The V and J ends lost 3 bases and 3 bases respectively, with 15 bases between them. This CDR3 region has 15 residues. Here the CDR3 DNA reads TGTGCCAGCTCACCTGACAGTAGCCTATTCTACGAGCAGTACTTC. This translates into CASSPDSSLFYEQYF.

The CDR3 DNA follows: TGTGCCAGTAGTGTCGGTAGCGGGAGGCGAAGCACAGATACGCAGTATTTT. Amino acids: CASSVGSGRRSTDTQYF. The chain links TRBV19 to TRBJ2-3; 10 bases are a match to TRBD2. The V segment lost 5 bases and the J segment 0 bases; nucleotides outside the gene matches: 8. The CDR3 length is 17 residues. The germline gives CDR1 LNHDA, CDR2 SQIVND (reference sequence).

The chain employs TRBV2 and TRBJ1-2; 7 bases align to TRBD1. The length of the CDR3 is 13 residues. Unmatched junction bases numbered 7, after V lost 4 bases and J lost 8 bases. CDR1 is SNHLY and CDR2 is FYNNEI in the germline V gene. The CDR3 is CASSGRDSGGYTF. The CDR3 nucleotides are TGTGCCAGCAGTGGCCGGGACAGTGGCGGCTACACCTTC.

This clone was seen only once. V is TRBV10-3 and J is TRBJ2-5; D ambiguous. The ends were cut back, 0 bases at V and 3 bases at J, with 2 bases in the middle. The CDR3 has 12 residues. CDR1 is ENHRY, CDR2 SYGVKD, per germline. The CDR3 DNA follows: TGTGCCATCAGTGAGTCGAAAGAGACCCAGTACTTC. Its translation is CAISESKETQYF.

This clone turned up a few times. This chain uses TRBV30 with TRBJ2-5; D may be TRBD1 or TRBD2 (6 bases each). The CDR3 runs to 14 residues. Deletions cut 0 bases from V and 4 bases from J, with 12 bases between. Germline assignment: CDR1 GTSNPN and CDR2 SVGIG (reference sequence). Here the CDR3 DNA reads TGTGCCTGGAGTGTTAAGGGGGGAACAGAGACCCAGTACTTC. This codes for CAWSVKGGTETQYF.

V gene TRBV7-9 combines with J gene TRBJ1-2; TRBD1 aligns across 10 bases. V shed 5 bases and J 0 bases; nucleotides not matched to a gene: 9. Germline CDR1 and CDR2: SEHNR and FQNEAQ (reference sequence). The CDR3 loop spans 17 amino acids. CDR3 bases: TGTGCCAGCAGCCCCCGGACAGGGGGACTCACTAACTATGGCTACACCTTC. Amino acids: CASSPRTGGLTNYGYTF. Filled out from reference TRBV7-9 and TRBJ1-2, the complete variable domain reads DTGVSQNPRHKITKRGQNVTFRCDPISEHNRLYWYRQTLGQGPEFLTYFQNEAQLEKSRLLSDRFSAERPKGSFSTLEIQRTEQGDSAMYLCASSPRTGGLTNYGYTFGSGTRLTVV.

The V gene is TRBV27, the J gene TRBJ2-2, with TRBD1 matching over 9 bases. The CDR3 covers 14 residues. J gave up 4 bases and V 6 bases, and 3 bases lay outside the gene matches. Germline V gene sequence: CDR1 MNHEY, CDR2 SMNVEV (reference sequence). The CDR3 bases are TGTGCCAGCAGGGACAGGGGTGGCACCGGGGAGCTGTTTTTT. The encoded protein is CASRDRGGTGELFF.

V gene TRBV19 combines with J gene TRBJ1-2; a weak D match, TRBD1 (6 bases). This CDR3 has 14 amino acids. V shed 3 bases and J shed 4 bases, with 12 bases lying between them. Germline V CDR1 and CDR2: LNHDA, SQIVND (reference sequence). The CDR3 DNA sequence: TGTGCCAGTAGTATGCGGGGGGCGAGCTATGGCTACACCTTC. This codes for CASSMRGASYGYTF.

The rearrangement joins TRBV11-3 to TRBJ2-1; 9 bases are shared with TRBD1. Germline V CDR1 and CDR2: SGHNT, YENEEA. CDR3 length: 14 residues. Trimming cost V 5 bases and J 9 bases; bases outside gene matches: 8. CDR3 bases: TGTGCCAGCAGCGCGGGACAGGGCTTGGGTGAGCAGTTCTTC. Translated: CASSAGQGLGEQFF.

The J gene is TRBJ2-7, the V gene TRBV5-5; 9 nucleotides agree with TRBD1. V lost 4 bases, J lost 2 bases, and 10 bases stayed unmatched. Germline V lookup: CDR1 SGHKS, CDR2 YYEKEE (reference sequence). The CDR3 is 16 residues long. CDR3 in DNA: TGTGCCAGCAGCCGGCTACATCGACAGGGGGCCTACGAGCAGTACTTC. This translates into CASSRLHRQGAYEQYF.

This chain joins TRBV7-2 and TRBJ2-1, with D possibly TRBD2 on 6 matching bases. V was pared by 5 bases and J by 6 bases, with 11 bases between. CDR1 and CDR2 from the germline V gene are SGHTA and FQGNSA. The CDR3 has 13 residues. The CDR3, as DNA: TGTGCCAGCAGCCCATGGAGGGGCAATGAGCAGTTCTTC. This encodes CASSPWRGNEQFF.